These 17 T cell receptor beta chains share one sample of origin, sequenced in a study of cytomegalovirus exposure and HLA in healthy donors. A multiplex PCR was run with 60 Vbeta primers and 13 Jbeta primers. Produced via immunoSEQ multiplex PCR; TCRdb's table is partial and in-frame only. The repertoire holds approximately 150,000 clones, with 70% to 90% as singletons. Sequencing input: PBMCs. The receptors come from a woman younger than 45 in good health and CMV-seronegative.

The V and J genes are TRBV7-9 and TRBJ2-7; 9 positions agree with TRBD1. The CDR3 contains 14 residues. V trimming: 4 bases; J trimming: 5 bases; junction bases outside the gene matches: 6. From germline, CDR1 is SEHNR and CDR2 FQNEAQ (reference sequence). The CDR3 loop is CASSSYGTGNEQYF. In DNA form, the CDR3 reads TGTGCCAGCAGCTCGTATGGGACAGGGAACGAGCAGTACTTC.

The V and J genes are TRBV7-8 and TRBJ1-5; TRBD1 aligns across 11 bases. Unmatched junction bases numbered 9, after V lost 2 bases and J lost 9 bases. Germline-derived CDR1 and CDR2 are SGHVS and FQNEAQ. The CDR3 runs to 16 residues. CDR3 sequence (DNA): TGTGCCAGCAGCTTACCCGGACAGGGGGCTGTCGGGCCCCAGCATTTT. It encodes CASSLPGQGAVGPQHF.

The chain links TRBV18 to TRBJ2-5, with D possibly being TRBD1 (6 bases). Trimming shortened V by 6 bases and J by 5 bases, and 16 bases separated the two germline ends. Per the germline V gene, CDR1 is KGHSH and CDR2 is LQKENI. The CDR3 length is 14 residues. The CDR3 coding sequence is TGTGCCAGCTCCCCTAGGGACAATGAGGAGACCCAGTACTTC. This translates into CASSPRDNEETQYF.

The rearrangement links TRBV6-6 to TRBJ2-2, with 7 bases aligning to TRBD2. The CDR3 extends over 15 amino acids. The J segment lost 7 bases and the V segment lost 3 bases, leaving 8 bases of the junction unmatched. Germline V gene data show CDR1 as MNHNY and CDR2 as SVGAGI (reference sequence). The CDR3 sequence is CASSYSREGGGELFF. The CDR3 DNA is TGTGCCAGCAGTTATTCCAGGGAGGGAGGCGGGGAGCTGTTTTTT.

The chain is built from TRBV30 and TRBJ2-7; 8 positions match TRBD1. The CDR3 has 14 amino acids. Germline V gene sequence: CDR1 GTSNPN, CDR2 SVGIG (reference sequence). The V segment lost 4 bases and the J segment 3 bases; nucleotides outside the gene matches: 8. The CDR3 protein is CAWKRGTGIYEQYF. CDR3 bases: TGTGCCTGGAAGAGGGGGACAGGTATCTACGAGCAGTACTTC.

The chain uses TRBV27 and TRBJ2-5; possibly TRBD1 for D (6 bases). Germline V gene lookup returns CDR1 MNHEY and CDR2 SMNVEV (reference sequence). Trimming removed 5 bases from V and 5 bases from J, with 15 bases in between. CDR3 size: 14 residues. CDR3: CASSHGTRRETQYF. The CDR3 DNA sequence: TGTGCCAGCAGTCACGGGACACGTCGGGAGACCCAGTACTTC.

The chain recombines TRBV28 with TRBJ2-7; D might be TRBD2 (6 bases). Trimming cost V 4 bases and J 10 bases, with 14 bases left between them. Germline values: CDR1 MDHEN, CDR2 SYDVKM. The CDR3 length is 12 residues. The CDR3 DNA is TGTGCCAGCAGTTCAGGGACGGCGGGACAGTACTTC. This encodes CASSSGTAGQYF.

This chain uses TRBV12-5 with TRBJ2-7; D not certain. V gave up 4 bases and J gave up 7 bases, with 11 bases separating them. This CDR3 has 12 residues. Looked up from germline, CDR1 is LGHNT and CDR2 is FRNRAP. DNA for the CDR3: TGTGCTAGTGGTTCTGACTTCCGGGAGCAGTACTTC. Translated, it gives CASGSDFREQYF.

The V gene is TRBV5-1, the J gene TRBJ2-5, with unresolved D. The CDR3 length is 13 residues. From germline, CDR1 is SGHRS and CDR2 YFSETQ. V gave up 4 bases and J gave up 1 base, with 8 bases separating them. CDR3 sequence (DNA): TGCGCCAGCAGCCTCGGTCCCCAAGAGACCCAGTACTTC. Translation: CASSLGPQETQYF.

The chain joins TRBV10-1 to TRBJ2-1; TRBD2 aligns across 7 bases. The V segment lost 3 bases and the J segment 8 bases; nucleotides outside the gene matches: 4. Germline V gives CDR1 WNHNN, CDR2 SYGVQD (reference sequence). The CDR3 is 13 amino acids. CDR3: CASSEGGRDEQFF. The CDR3 bases are TGCGCCAGCAGTGAAGGAGGGAGGGATGAGCAGTTCTTC.

The chain has TRBV7-2 and TRBJ2-1; D remains ambiguous. The CDR3 has 14 amino acids. The V gene lost 5 bases and the J gene lost 4 bases, with 12 bases spanning the gap. From germline, CDR1 is SGHTA and CDR2 FQGNSA. CDR3 in amino acids: CASSPGIRYNEQFF. CDR3 bases: TGTGCCAGCAGCCCAGGTATCCGGTACAATGAGCAGTTCTTC.

The chain combines TRBV2 with TRBJ2-7; D might be TRBD1 (5 bases). CDR1 is SNHLY and CDR2 is FYNNEI in the germline V gene. This CDR3 has 14 residues. V lost 4 bases and J 2 bases, leaving 12 bases between the germline ends. The CDR3 nucleotides are TGTGCCAGCAGTGGGTGGACACCCCCCTACGAGCAGTACTTC. Its protein is CASSGWTPPYEQYF.

The rearrangement links TRBV28 to TRBJ1-4; D is possibly TRBD1 (5 bases). This CDR3 is 13 amino acids long. The V gene lost 8 bases and the J gene lost 12 bases, with 19 bases spanning the gap. CDR1 is MDHEN, CDR2 SYDVKM, per germline. CDR3 amino acids: CASRRGPSGELFF. In nucleotides, the CDR3 is TGTGCCAGCCGGAGGGGACCATCGGGGGAACTGTTTTTT. The full variable domain, completed using reference TRBV28 and TRBJ1-4, is DVKVTQSSRYLVKRTGEKVFLECVQDMDHENMFWYRQDPGLGLRLIYFSYDVKMKEKGDIPEGYSVSREKKERFSLILESASTNQTSMYLCASRRGPSGELFFGSGTQLSVL.

CDR3 region: CAWSVRGRVYTQYF. The DNA of the CDR3 is TGTGCCTGGAGTGTACGCGGGAGAGTTTACACGCAGTATTTT. This chain connects TRBV30 to TRBJ2-3, with 7 bases identical to TRBD2. J was trimmed by 9 bases and V by 0 bases; bases with no gene match: 9. Germline-derived CDR1 and CDR2 are GTSNPN and SVGIG (reference sequence). CDR3 size: 14 residues.

The V gene is TRBV13, the J gene TRBJ2-5; D is unresolved. The last part of the DNA fits TRBJ2-7 better; the J call may be wrong. From germline, CDR1 is PRHDT and CDR2 FYEKMQ (reference sequence). The CDR3 length is 14 residues. The CDR3 region has the DNA TGTGCCAGCAGCCCCCGTGAGGCCCTCTACGAGCAGTACTTC. Translation gives CASSPREALYEQYF.

This sequence joins TRBV29-1 and TRBJ1-1; 8 bases are shared with TRBD1. CDR1 and CDR2 from the germline V gene are SQVTM and ANQGSEA. CDR3 length: 13 amino acids. Losses at the gene ends were 6 bases for V and 5 bases for J; bases not matched to a gene: 8. CDR3 sequence: CSVPRGPGTEAFF. CDR3 DNA: TGCAGCGTGCCCAGGGGGCCCGGGACTGAAGCTTTCTTT.

The gene calls are TRBV13 and TRBJ2-3; 8 bases align to TRBD2. The V gene's germline CDR1 is PRHDT and CDR2 FYEKMQ (reference sequence). The V and J ends lost 6 bases and 3 bases, in that order; junction bases with no gene match: 14. This CDR3 spans 17 amino acids. This CDR3 reads CASSRIAGLWRTDTQYF. The CDR3 region has the DNA TGTGCCAGCAGTCGGATAGCGGGGCTTTGGCGGACAGATACGCAGTATTTT.